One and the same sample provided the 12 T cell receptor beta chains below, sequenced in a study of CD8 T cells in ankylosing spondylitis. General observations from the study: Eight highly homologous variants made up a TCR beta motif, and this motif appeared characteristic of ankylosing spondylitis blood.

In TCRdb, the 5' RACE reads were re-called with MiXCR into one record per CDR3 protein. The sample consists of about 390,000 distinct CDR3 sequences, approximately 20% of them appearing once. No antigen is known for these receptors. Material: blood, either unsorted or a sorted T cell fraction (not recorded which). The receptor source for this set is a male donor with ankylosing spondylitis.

The CDR3 is CASSASGTSAYEQYF. Here the CDR3 DNA reads TGTGCCAGCAGCGCTTCCGGGACTAGCGCCTACGAGCAGTACTTC. This chain connects TRBV7-9 to TRBJ2-7; 10 nucleotides match TRBD2. The V and J ends lost 5 bases and 2 bases, in that order; junction bases with no gene match: 6. Germline V gene lookup returns CDR1 SEHNR and CDR2 FQNEAQ (reference sequence). The CDR3 consists of 15 residues.

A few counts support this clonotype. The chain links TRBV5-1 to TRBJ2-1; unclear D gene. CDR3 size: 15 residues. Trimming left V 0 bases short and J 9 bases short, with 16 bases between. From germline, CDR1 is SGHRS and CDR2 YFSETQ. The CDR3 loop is CASSLELMSKAEQFF. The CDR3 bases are TGCGCCAGCAGCTTGGAACTAATGAGCAAAGCTGAGCAGTTCTTC.

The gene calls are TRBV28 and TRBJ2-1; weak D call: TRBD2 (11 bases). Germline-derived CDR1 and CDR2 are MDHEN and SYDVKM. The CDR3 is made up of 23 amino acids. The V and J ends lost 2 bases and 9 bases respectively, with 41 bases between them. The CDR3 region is CASSLRDRGLAGGPSDHRGEQFF. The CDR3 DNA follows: TGTGCCAGCAGTTTAAGGGACAGGGGCTTAGCGGGAGGGCCCTCGGATCATAGGGGTGAGCAGTTCTTC.

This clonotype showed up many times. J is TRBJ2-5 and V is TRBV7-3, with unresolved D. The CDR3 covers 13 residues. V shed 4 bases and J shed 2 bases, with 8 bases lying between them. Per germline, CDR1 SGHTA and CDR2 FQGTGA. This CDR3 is CASSYGSQETQYF. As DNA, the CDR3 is TGTGCCAGCAGCTACGGAAGTCAAGAGACCCAGTACTTC.

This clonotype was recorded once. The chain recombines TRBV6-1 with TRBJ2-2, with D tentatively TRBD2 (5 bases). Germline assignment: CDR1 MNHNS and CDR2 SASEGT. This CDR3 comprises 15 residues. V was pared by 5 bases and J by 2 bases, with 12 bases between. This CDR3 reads CASSNRGLNTGELFF. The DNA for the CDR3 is TGTGCCAGCAGTAACCGCGGACTTAACACCGGGGAGCTGTTTTTT.

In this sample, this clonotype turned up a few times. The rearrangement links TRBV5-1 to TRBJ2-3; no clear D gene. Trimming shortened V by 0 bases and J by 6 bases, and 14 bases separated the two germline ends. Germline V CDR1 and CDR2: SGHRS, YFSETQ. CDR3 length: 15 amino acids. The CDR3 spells CASSLDVGSLDTQYF. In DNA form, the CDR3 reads TGCGCCAGCAGCTTGGATGTGGGCTCTTTGGATACGCAGTATTTT.

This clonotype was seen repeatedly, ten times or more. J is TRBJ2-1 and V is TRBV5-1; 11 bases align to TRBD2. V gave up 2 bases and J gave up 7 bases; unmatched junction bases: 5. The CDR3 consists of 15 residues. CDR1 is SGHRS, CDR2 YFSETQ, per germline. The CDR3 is CASSLELAGVNEQFF. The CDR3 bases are TGCGCCAGCAGCTTAGAACTAGCGGGAGTGAATGAGCAGTTCTTC.

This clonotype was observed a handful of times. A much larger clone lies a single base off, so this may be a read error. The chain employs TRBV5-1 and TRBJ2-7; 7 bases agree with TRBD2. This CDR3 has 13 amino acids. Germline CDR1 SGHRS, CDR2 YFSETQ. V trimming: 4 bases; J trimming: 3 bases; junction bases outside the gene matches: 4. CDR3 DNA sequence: TGCGCCAGCAGCCTGGGACTACACTACGAGCAGTACTTC. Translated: CASSLGLHYEQYF.

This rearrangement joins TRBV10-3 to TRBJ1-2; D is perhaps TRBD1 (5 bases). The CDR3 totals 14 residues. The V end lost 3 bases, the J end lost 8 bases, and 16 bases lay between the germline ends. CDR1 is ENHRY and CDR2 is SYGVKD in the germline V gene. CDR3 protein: CAISESLSGPGYTF. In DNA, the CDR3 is TGTGCCATCAGTGAATCGCTATCGGGGCCCGGCTACACCTTC.

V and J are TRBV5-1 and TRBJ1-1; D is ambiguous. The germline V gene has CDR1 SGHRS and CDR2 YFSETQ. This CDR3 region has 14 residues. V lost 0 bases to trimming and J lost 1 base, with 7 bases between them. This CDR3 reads CASSLVRGNTEAFF. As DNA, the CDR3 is TGCGCCAGCAGCTTGGTGCGGGGGAACACTGAAGCTTTCTTT.

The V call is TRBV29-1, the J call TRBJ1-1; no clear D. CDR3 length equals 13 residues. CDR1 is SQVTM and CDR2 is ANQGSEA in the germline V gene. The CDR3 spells CRGVAPGDTEAFF. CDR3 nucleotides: TGCAGGGGCGTTGCGCCGGGTGACACTGAAGCTTTCTTT.

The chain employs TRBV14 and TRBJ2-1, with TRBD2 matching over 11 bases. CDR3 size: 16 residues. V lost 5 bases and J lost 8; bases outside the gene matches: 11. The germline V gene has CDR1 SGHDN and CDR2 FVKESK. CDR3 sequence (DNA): TGTGCCAGCAGCAGAATAGCGGGAGGGCCTTTTTATGAGCAGTTCTTC. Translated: CASSRIAGGPFYEQFF.